Below are 24 T cell receptor beta chains sequenced from a single sample in a study of beta chain features in type 1 diabetes. Sequenced material consisted of expressed TCRB transcripts (all of the isolated RNA was reverse transcribed). Sequenced by immunoSEQ multiplex PCR; TCRdb stores in-frame clones only, minus some. The table includes more than 350,000 clones, about an eighth detected once. Sequencing was carried out using naive CD4+ T cells from blood. All receptors derive from a woman aged 18-29 years in good health.

This clone was picked up a small number of times. V usage is TRBV5-4 and J usage is TRBJ2-5; 13 bases align to TRBD2. The CDR3 runs to 14 residues. V lost 4 bases, J lost 5 bases, and 2 bases stayed unmatched. Per germline, CDR1 SGHNT and CDR2 YYREEE (reference sequence). This chain's CDR3 is CASSLGLAGETQYF. The CDR3 coding sequence is TGTGCCAGCAGCCTGGGACTAGCGGGGGAGACCCAGTACTTC.

This clone was seen a handful of times. The V gene is TRBV7-2, the J gene TRBJ1-1, with D possibly TRBD1 on 5 matching bases. Trimming left V 5 bases short and J 1 base short, with 8 bases between. The germline V gene encodes CDR1 SGHTA and CDR2 FQGNSA. This CDR3 contains 13 residues. CDR3 bases: TGTGCCAGCAGCAGAGACAGGAACACTGAAGCTTTCTTT. Residues: CASSRDRNTEAFF.

In its sample, this clone was seen a few times. The chain employs TRBV7-3 and TRBJ2-1; 9 bases are a match to TRBD2. This CDR3 is built from 16 residues. Trimming took 5 bases from V and 4 from J; bases not matched to a gene: 9. The germline V gene has CDR1 SGHTA and CDR2 FQGTGA. The CDR3 sequence is CASSLLAGVAYNEQFF. The CDR3 DNA reads TGTGCCAGCAGCCTATTAGCGGGAGTTGCGTACAATGAGCAGTTCTTC.

The J gene is TRBJ2-5, the V gene TRBV6-5; D remains ambiguous. Looked up from germline, CDR1 is MNHEY and CDR2 is SVGAGI. V was shortened by 1 base and J by 2 bases, with 5 bases between the two germline ends. CDR3 length: 13 amino acids. CDR3 bases: TGTGCCAGCAGTTACTTTCTGCAAGAGACCCAGTACTTC. Translation: CASSYFLQETQYF.

This chain joins TRBV30 and TRBJ2-2; a possible D gene is TRBD2 (5 bases). Trimming pared 0 bases from V and 5 bases from J, leaving 10 bases between. This CDR3 has 14 amino acids. Germline V lookup: CDR1 GTSNPN, CDR2 SVGIG (reference sequence). CDR3 nucleotide sequence: TGTGCCTGGAGTGTGTCGGGGAGTACCGGGGAGCTGTTTTTT. It yields the protein CAWSVSGSTGELFF. Full variable domain (missing parts from reference TRBV30 and TRBJ2-2): SQTIHQWPATLVQPVGSPLSLECTVEGTSNPNLYWYRQAAGRGLQLLFYSVGIGQISSEVPQNLSASRPQDRQFILSSKKLLLSDSGFYLCAWSVSGSTGELFFGEGSRLTVL.

The sample holds a few counts of this clone. The chain links TRBV4-1 to TRBJ2-1; D might be TRBD1 (5 bases). The CDR3 has 15 amino acids. Trimming shortened V by 6 bases and J by 8 bases, and 20 bases separated the two germline ends. Germline loops: CDR1 MGHRA, CDR2 YSYEKL. CDR3: CASSKGATTVYEQFF. As DNA, the CDR3 is TGCGCCAGCAGTAAAGGGGCCACGACGGTCTATGAGCAGTTCTTC.

The rearrangement links TRBV18 to TRBJ2-1; TRBD2 aligns across 9 bases. Trimming at V came to 6 bases and at J to 7 bases, leaving 10 bases not matched to a gene. The CDR3 is 15 amino acids. The V gene's germline CDR1 is KGHSH and CDR2 LQKENI. The DNA for the CDR3 is TGTGCCAGCTCCCCCTCGCTAGCGGGGTTGAATGAGCAGTTCTTC. This gives the protein CASSPSLAGLNEQFF.

The rearrangement joins TRBV2 to TRBJ2-3, with D unclear. V was pared by 8 bases and J by 6 bases, with 18 bases between. The CDR3 totals 14 residues. Germline assignment: CDR1 SNHLY and CDR2 FYNNEI. This CDR3 reads CASGWSTGADTQYF. The CDR3 DNA reads TGTGCCAGCGGGTGGTCGACCGGTGCGGATACGCAGTATTTT. The complete variable domain, with remaining parts taken from reference TRBV2 and TRBJ2-3, reads EPEVTQTPSHQVTQMGQEVILRCVPISNHLYFYWYRQILGQKVEFLVSFYNNEISEKSEIFDDQFSVERPDGSNFTLKIRSTKLEDSAMYFCASGWSTGADTQYFGPGTRLTVL.

The gene calls are TRBV11-3 and TRBJ2-4; no firm D call. V was shortened by 2 bases and J by 5 bases, with 4 bases between the two germline ends. CDR1 and CDR2 from the germline V gene are SGHNT and YENEEA. This CDR3 is built from 12 residues. In DNA form, the CDR3 reads TGTGCCAGCAGCTTATACCAAAACATTCAGTACTTC. Translated, it gives CASSLYQNIQYF.

The V gene is TRBV30, the J gene TRBJ2-7; D uncertain. With 7 bases removed from V and 3 bases from J, the gap between germline ends came to 7 bases. The germline V gene encodes CDR1 GTSNPN and CDR2 SVGIG (reference sequence). CDR3 length: 10 residues. The CDR3 bases are TGTGCCTCCGGAATCTACGAGCAGTACTTC. Protein product: CASGIYEQYF.

This chain links TRBV4-3 with TRBJ2-3; no reliable D call. The ends were cut back, 4 bases at V and 2 bases at J, with 13 bases in the middle. This CDR3 has 15 amino acids. Per germline, CDR1 LGHNA and CDR2 YSLEER. The DNA of the CDR3 is TGCGCCAGCAGCCCAAATTACCGCCACACAGATACGCAGTATTTT. Translated: CASSPNYRHTDTQYF.

This clone has a handful of counts. The chain couples TRBV14 to TRBJ2-7; D gene unclear. This CDR3 spans 13 amino acids. Germline V gene data show CDR1 as SGHDN and CDR2 as FVKESK. V was shortened by 4 bases and J by 4 bases, with 11 bases between the two germline ends. The CDR3 DNA is TGTGCCAGCAGCCGCCGCTTGGTGTACGAGCAGTACTTC. Translated: CASSRRLVYEQYF.

The table lists this clone with a few counts. The CDR3 region has the DNA TGCGCCAGCAGTCAATCGCCGGTCCGCTATGGCTACACCTTC. It specifies CASSQSPVRYGYTF. The chain joins TRBV23-1 to TRBJ1-2; D is undetermined. TRBV23-1 is an open reading frame, and its role is uncertain. V was trimmed by 0 bases and J by 4 bases, leaving 9 bases between them. CDR3 length equals 14 residues.

CDR3 protein: CASSEEAVFATQYF. The CDR3 DNA reads TGTGCCAGCAGTGAAGAGGCGGTGTTCGCGACCCAGTACTTC. The chain combines TRBV2 with TRBJ2-5; D call uncertain. Per germline, CDR1 SNHLY and CDR2 FYNNEI. The CDR3 consists of 14 residues. V was trimmed by 1 base and J by 7 bases, leaving 13 bases between them. Full variable domain (missing parts from reference TRBV2 and TRBJ2-5): EPEVTQTPSHQVTQMGQEVILRCVPISNHLYFYWYRQILGQKVEFLVSFYNNEISEKSEIFDDQFSVERPDGSNFTLKIRSTKLEDSAMYFCASSEEAVFATQYFGPGTRLLVL.

This clone was seen a few times. The chain has TRBV30 and TRBJ1-2; no definite D call. Germline V gene sequence: CDR1 GTSNPN, CDR2 SVGIG (reference sequence). This CDR3 spans 13 amino acids. Trimming pared 0 bases from V and 8 bases from J, leaving 13 bases between. The CDR3 nucleotides are TGTGCCTGGAGTGTAGGTTTGACCTCCGGCTACACCTTC. Encoded protein: CAWSVGLTSGYTF.

The chain combines TRBV4-3 with TRBJ1-2; 7 bases are shared with TRBD1. V shed 3 bases, J shed 1 base, and the junction held 5 bases outside the gene matches. The CDR3 is 15 amino acids. Germline assignment: CDR1 LGHNA and CDR2 YSLEER. The CDR3 coding sequence is TGCGCCAGCAGCCACCGAAACAGGGGTAACTATGGCTACACCTTC. It is translated as CASSHRNRGNYGYTF.

The chain has TRBV7-3 and TRBJ2-1; 7 bases are a match to TRBD2. This CDR3 spans 15 amino acids. J gave up 3 bases and V 5 bases, and 7 bases lay outside the gene matches. Germline loops: CDR1 SGHTA, CDR2 FQGTGA. DNA for the CDR3: TGTGCCAGCAGCCGCATGGGGAGGGGCTACAATGAGCAGTTCTTC. It codes for CASSRMGRGYNEQFF.

The chain combines TRBV9 with TRBJ1-1; a possible D gene is TRBD1 (5 bases). CDR1 is SGDLS, CDR2 YYNGEE, per germline. The CDR3 length is 14 residues. V lost 0 bases to trimming and J lost 8 bases, with 14 bases between them. The CDR3: CASSVVTGQAEAFF. The CDR3 DNA reads TGTGCCAGCAGCGTAGTGACGGGGCAGGCCGAAGCTTTCTTT.

The table lists this clone with a few counts. The rearrangement links TRBV19 to TRBJ2-7, with 10 bases identical to TRBD1. The V gene's germline CDR1 is LNHDA and CDR2 SQIVND (reference sequence). The CDR3 covers 15 residues. V lost 5 bases to trimming and J lost 2 bases; unmatched junction nucleotides: 6. The CDR3 region is CASSATGTGAYEQYF. The CDR3 bases are TGTGCCAGTAGTGCGACCGGGACAGGGGCCTACGAGCAGTACTTC. The entire variable domain, with the rest obtained from reference TRBV19 and TRBJ2-7, is as follows: DGGITQSPKYLFRKEGQNVTLSCEQNLNHDAMYWYRQDPGQGLRLIYYSQIVNDFQKGDIAEGYSVSREKKESFPLTVTSAQKNPTAFYLCASSATGTGAYEQYFGPGTRLTVT.

This chain connects TRBV30 to TRBJ1-4; D possibly corresponds to TRBD1 (6 bases). Germline assignment: CDR1 GTSNPN and CDR2 SVGIG (reference sequence). The V gene lost 2 bases and the J gene lost 2 bases, with 9 bases spanning the gap. The CDR3 runs 14 residues. CDR3 nucleotide sequence: TGTGCCTGGAGTTGGGGGGGCACTAATGAAAAACTGTTTTTT. Translating it yields CAWSWGGTNEKLFF.

Only a few counts were recorded for this clone. V usage is TRBV5-1 and J usage is TRBJ2-3; D call uncertain. V was shortened by 7 bases and J by 5 bases, with 14 bases between the two germline ends. Germline loops: CDR1 SGHRS, CDR2 YFSETQ. This CDR3 has 13 residues. CDR3: CASRPQTEDTQYF. The CDR3 DNA follows: TGCGCCAGCCGTCCCCAAACGGAAGATACGCAGTATTTT.

The chain combines TRBV2 with TRBJ1-1; no reliable D call. Germline V gene lookup returns CDR1 SNHLY and CDR2 FYNNEI. V was shortened by 2 bases and J by 3 bases, with 1 base between the two germline ends. This CDR3 comprises 11 residues. CDR3 amino acids: CASSEHTEAFF. CDR3 bases: TGTGCCAGCAGTGAACACACTGAAGCTTTCTTT.

This clone was detected only a few times. V gene TRBV14 combines with J gene TRBJ1-1; D is uncertain. The germline gives CDR1 SGHDN, CDR2 FVKESK. CDR3 length equals 12 residues. The V end was cut by 4 bases, the J end by 7 bases, with 10 bases between. CDR3 protein: CASSPTGREAFF. CDR3 DNA: TGTGCCAGCAGCCCTACGGGCCGTGAAGCTTTCTTT.

The chain joins TRBV5-4 to TRBJ1-2, with 7 bases that match TRBD1. This CDR3 spans 15 amino acids. Germline CDR1 SGHNT, CDR2 YYREEE (reference sequence). V lost 3 bases and J lost 4; bases outside the gene matches: 9. In nucleotides, the CDR3 is TGTGCCAGCAGCTCCGAGACAGGGCTGGGCTATGGCTACACCTTC. This codes for CASSSETGLGYGYTF.